What follows describes a single T cell receptor beta chain. Antigen: not known. Mismatch with germline at one junction end may stem from a read error. The sample, around 10 milliliters of peripheral blood, was drawn from each donor. This specimen belongs to a study of blood T cells in healthy people across ages. Broader study findings: Estimated diversity that came from one million T cells was considered an underestimate. Samples with more naive T cells showed higher observed beta diversity.

The CDR3 length is 13 residues. Germline V gene sequence: CDR1 DFQATT, CDR2 SNEGSKA (reference sequence). A J-beta primer mix and a sample-barcoded 5' primer were used in a second PCR of about 7 to 12 cycles. A 12-random-nucleotide template-switch adaptor tagged each cDNA molecule. TCRdb reanalysed the 5' RACE reads using MiXCR and keeps one entry per CDR3 protein. The repertoire consists of about 1.8 million distinct CDR3 sequences, with approximately 50% occurring once and the leading ten covering over 2%. The specimen was blood. This rearrangement joins TRBV20-1 to TRBJ2-5, with 7 bases identical to TRBD2. This TCR was sampled from a woman aged 40 to 49 in good health. CDR3 sequence (DNA): TGCAGTACTAGAGTTGGGGGGGTGCAGACCCAGTACTTC. Its translation: CSTRVGGVQTQYF.